These 13 T cell receptor beta chains originate from one sample sequenced in a study of cytomegalovirus exposure and HLA in healthy donors. Amplification used 60 Vbeta primers and 13 Jbeta primers. Sequenced by immunoSEQ multiplex PCR; TCRdb stores in-frame clones only, minus some. Of around 180,000 clones listed, roughly 88% are singletons. The sequenced sample was PBMCs. The receptors stem from a boy aged 2-9 years in good health and CMV-seronegative.

The chain employs TRBV6-6 and TRBJ1-1; TRBD1 matches at 9 bases. With V trimmed by 5 bases and J by 2 bases, 6 bases remained unmatched. The CDR3 spans 15 residues. Germline V gene data show CDR1 as MNHNY and CDR2 as SVGAGI (reference sequence). CDR3 region: CASSNPTGGNTEAFF. The CDR3 DNA sequence: TGTGCCAGCAGTAACCCTACAGGGGGCAACACTGAAGCTTTCTTT.

The rearrangement uses TRBV6-5 and TRBJ2-2; TRBD2 matches 7 bases. Trimming cost V 7 bases and J 4 bases; bases outside gene matches: 9. The CDR3 covers 15 residues. Germline V gene lookup returns CDR1 MNHEY and CDR2 SVGAGI. The CDR3, as DNA: TGTGCCAGCAAAGCCCGGGGAGGGAGCACCGGGGAGCTGTTTTTT. Translating it yields CASKARGGSTGELFF.

The J gene is TRBJ2-7, the V gene TRBV6-5; 8 nucleotides agree with TRBD2. Losses at the gene ends were 7 bases for V and 6 bases for J; bases not matched to a gene: 11. The CDR3 length is 14 residues. Germline V CDR1 and CDR2: MNHEY, SVGAGI. Here the CDR3 DNA reads TGTGCCAGCAACCCACCGGGACTAGTTAGCGAGCAGTACTTC. It encodes CASNPPGLVSEQYF.

The chain joins TRBV11-2 to TRBJ2-1, with 9 bases matching TRBD2. Unmatched junction bases numbered 5, after V lost 2 bases and J lost 0 bases. CDR3 length: 17 residues. Germline V CDR1 and CDR2: SGHAT, FQNNGV. The CDR3 here is CASSLFRLADSYNEQFF. In nucleotides, the CDR3 is TGTGCCAGCAGCTTATTCCGACTAGCGGACTCCTACAATGAGCAGTTCTTC. The complete variable domain, with remaining parts taken from reference TRBV11-2 and TRBJ2-1, reads EAGVAQSPRYKIIEKRQSVAFWCNPISGHATLYWYQQILGQGPKLLIQFQNNGVVDDSQLPKDRFSAERLKGVDSTLKIQPAKLEDSAVYLCASSLFRLADSYNEQFFGPGTRLTVL.

The gene calls are TRBV6-5 and TRBJ2-1; 8 bases line up with TRBD2. With V trimmed by 7 bases and J by 10 bases, 9 bases remained unmatched. The germline gives CDR1 MNHEY, CDR2 SVGAGI. The CDR3 contains 13 residues. The CDR3: CASKGSGNKEQFF. Written as DNA, the CDR3 is TGTGCCAGCAAGGGTAGCGGGAATAAGGAGCAGTTCTTC.

The J gene is TRBJ2-3, the V gene TRBV13; the D gene is possibly TRBD2 (5 bases). V shed 3 bases and J shed 6 bases, with 10 bases lying between them. The length of the CDR3 is 13 residues. From germline, CDR1 is PRHDT and CDR2 FYEKMQ (reference sequence). CDR3 protein: CASSFGNSDTQYF. The DNA for the CDR3 is TGTGCCAGCAGCTTCGGGAATTCGGATACGCAGTATTTT.

The gene calls are TRBV27 and TRBJ2-5; D may be TRBD1 (6 bases). The CDR3 length is 14 residues. In germline, CDR1 is MNHEY, CDR2 SMNVEV (reference sequence). V was shortened by 5 bases and J by 1 base, with 11 bases between the two germline ends. CDR3 nucleotide sequence: TGTGCCAGCAGTATCGACAGGACCCAAGAGACCCAGTACTTC. Its translation: CASSIDRTQETQYF.

This CDR3 is CASSLGGLAVSYEQYF. For the CDR3, the DNA is TGTGCCAGCAGCTTAGGGGGACTAGCGGTATCCTACGAGCAGTACTTC. The genes are TRBV7-8 and TRBJ2-7, with 11 positions matching TRBD2. CDR1 and CDR2 (germline): SGHVS, FQNEAQ. This CDR3 has 16 residues. V lost 1 base and J lost 1; bases outside the gene matches: 3.

The chain carries TRBV7-9 and TRBJ2-6; maybe TRBD1 (5 bases). V gave up 1 base and J gave up 0 bases, with 16 bases separating them. Germline CDR1 reads SEHNR; CDR2 reads FQNEAQ (reference sequence). CDR3 length: 19 amino acids. Here the CDR3 DNA reads TGTGCCAGCAGCTTAGGTAGACCGGACATCTCCTCTGGGGCCAACGTCCTGACTTTC. Translated, it gives CASSLGRPDISSGANVLTF. Full variable domain (rest looked up from reference TRBV7-9 and TRBJ2-6): DTGVSQNPRHKITKRGQNVTFRCDPISEHNRLYWYRQTLGQGPEFLTYFQNEAQLEKSRLLSDRFSAERPKGSFSTLEIQRTEQGDSAMYLCASSLGRPDISSGANVLTFGAGSRLTVL.

This clone was picked up a small number of times. The chain joins TRBV11-3 to TRBJ2-7; 7 positions match TRBD1. The CDR3 is 16 amino acids. V was clipped by 1 base and J by 2 bases; unmatched bases: 8. Germline-derived CDR1 and CDR2 are SGHNT and YENEEA. CDR3: CASSLVLPGQPYEQYF. Here the CDR3 DNA reads TGTGCCAGCAGCTTAGTGCTTCCGGGACAGCCCTACGAGCAGTACTTC.

This sequence joins TRBV7-2 and TRBJ2-7; possibly TRBD2 for D (6 bases). V shed 1 base and J shed 2 bases, with 12 bases lying between them. CDR3 length equals 15 residues. Per germline, CDR1 SGHTA and CDR2 FQGNSA. The CDR3 loop reads CASSLVASETYEQYF. CDR3 bases: TGTGCCAGCAGCTTAGTTGCTAGCGAGACCTACGAGCAGTACTTC.

This chain connects TRBV9 to TRBJ2-2, with D possibly TRBD2 on 6 matching bases. The germline CDR1 and CDR2 sequences are SGDLS and YYNGEE. CDR3 size: 18 residues. V dropped 1 base and J dropped 6 bases, with 22 bases sitting between them. In DNA, the CDR3 is TGTGCCAGCAGCGTAACTCCCCCGGGAGAAGTTAATCCCGGGGAGCTGTTTTTT. Translating it yields CASSVTPPGEVNPGELFF.

The chain employs TRBV19 and TRBJ2-1, with TRBD2 matching 9 bases. Trimming took 4 bases from V and 5 from J; bases not matched to a gene: 9. This CDR3 comprises 16 residues. Germline loops: CDR1 LNHDA, CDR2 SQIVND (reference sequence). The CDR3 is CASSRGLAVNHNEQFF. CDR3 in DNA: TGTGCCAGTAGTAGGGGACTAGCCGTAAACCACAATGAGCAGTTCTTC.